The entry below gives a single T cell receptor beta chain sequence along with its context. CDR1 KGHSH and CDR2 LQKENI come from the germline V gene. The CDR3 covers 15 residues. V was shortened by 2 bases and J by 3 bases, with 12 bases between the two germline ends. Authors' methods: Reference gene primer amplification in the assay estimated nucleated cell counts. The data were produced by immunoSEQ multiplex PCR, yet TCRdb's version contains in-frame clones alone and is incomplete. The D gene and trimming were derived from the DNA, and the V and J assignments and clone size from that table. The table has 100,000 to 150,000 clones, around 88% seen once. The sample belongs to a study of blood T cell repertoires in COVID-19.

The TCR originated in a man aged 50 to 59 with active or convalescent COVID-19. Sample: peripheral blood. The chain combines TRBV18 with TRBJ2-3; perhaps TRBD2 as D (5 bases). CDR3 amino acids: CASSPGVGGTDTQYF. CDR3 DNA: TGTGCCAGCTCACCAGGAGTAGGAGGAACAGATACGCAGTATTTT.